This is a list of T cell receptor beta chains from one sample in a study of shared clonotypes between healthy human individuals. The table came from immunoSEQ multiplex PCR; TCRdb's copy has only in-frame clones and leaves some out. The table includes millions of clones, around nine tenths detected once. Source material: naive CD4+ T cells sorted from blood. Source of these receptors: a man aged 18-30 years in good health. Both conserved end residues are part of each CDR3. A D gene is named only where the DNA matches it firmly. For some rows the clone size is stated as once, few or many, or as a class when expanded; others skip it.

j_call clone_size d_call v_call cdr3_aa cdr3_nt
TRBJ2-2 NA TRBD1 TRBV30 CAWSMDRATGELFF TGTGCCTGGAGTATGGACAGGGCTACCGGGGAGCTGTTTTTT
TRBJ2-1 NA TRBD2 TRBV5-4 CATSEPGTSGYNEQFF TGTGCCACCAGTGAGCCCGGGACTAGCGGGTACAATGAGCAGTTCTTC
TRBJ2-5 NA NA TRBV12-5 CASGLARRETQYF TGTGCTAGTGGTTTGGCTCGGCGGGAGACCCAGTACTTC
TRBJ2-1 NA NA TRBV2 CASSISRSYNEQFF TGTGCCAGCAGTATAAGCCGCTCCTACAATGAGCAGTTCTTC
TRBJ2-7 NA TRBD1 TRBV5-1 CASSLYGQAPYEQYF TGCGCCAGCAGCTTGTATGGACAGGCCCCCTACGAGCAGTACTTC
TRBJ1-6 few NA TRBV30 CAWRLSLYNSPLHF TGTGCCTGGAGACTGAGCCTCTATAATTCACCCCTCCACTTT
TRBJ1-3 NA NA TRBV30 CAWSSRGSPGNTIYF TGTGCCTGGAGTTCGCGGGGGAGTCCTGGAAACACCATATATTTT
TRBJ1-1 NA NA TRBV19 CASEPGRSSTEAFF TGTGCCAGTGAACCGGGCAGATCTAGCACTGAAGCTTTCTTT
TRBJ1-4 NA NA TRBV6-5 CASRQTVTSLEKLFF TGTGCCAGCAGGCAGACAGTTACTTCGTTGGAAAAACTGTTTTTT
TRBJ2-5 NA NA TRBV27 CASSLGPGSGETQYF TGTGCCAGCAGTTTGGGACCTGGGTCGGGGGAGACCCAGTACTTC
TRBJ2-7 NA NA TRBV9 CASTRNIGPSYEQYF TGTGCCAGCACCCGTAATATAGGGCCCTCCTACGAGCAGTACTTC
TRBJ1-1 NA NA TRBV7-9 CASSSQSTNTEAFF TGTGCCAGCAGCTCGCAGTCGACAAACACTGAAGCTTTCTTT
TRBJ1-1 NA NA TRBV6-1 CASSEERGTEAFF TGTGCCAGCAGTGAAGAGCGGGGCACTGAAGCTTTCTTT
TRBJ2-5 NA TRBD2 TRBV4-2 CASSQGTSGEQETQYF TGTGCCAGCAGCCAAGGGACTAGCGGGGAACAAGAGACCCAGTACTTC
TRBJ1-5 NA NA TRBV20-1 CSAGPGAQHF TGCAGTGCCGGCCCGGGAGCCCAGCATTTT
TRBJ1-2 NA NA TRBV7-9 CASSLGAEKTYGYTF TGTGCCAGCAGCCTTGGGGCAGAGAAAACCTATGGCTACACCTTC